One sample yielded the 19 T cell receptor beta chains listed below, sequenced in a study of a mutant IDH1 vaccine in newly diagnosed glioma. Profiled with immunoSEQ multiplex PCR; TCRdb holds only in-frame clones, not every one. The profile shows some 42,000 clones, about 80% of them singletons. These receptors are not linked to any known antigen. Time point here: week 47, end of study. Vaccine doses each comprised 300 ug of mutant IDH1 20-mer peptide, with topical imiquimod. The specimen comprised PBMCs, sampled from a glioma patient whose treatment included an IDH1 peptide vaccine. The source of these receptors is a man aged 18 to 29 with glioma. Some clones in this sample may be carry-over from other donors' samples.

This clone was picked up a small number of times. The chain has TRBV30 and TRBJ1-1; a weak D match, TRBD1 (6 bases). There are 12 residues in the CDR3. The V end was cut by 2 bases, the J end by 7 bases, with 11 bases between. Germline V gives CDR1 GTSNPN, CDR2 SVGIG (reference sequence). The CDR3 sequence is CAWSLGAGEAFF. For the CDR3, the DNA is TGTGCCTGGAGTTTGGGGGCAGGTGAAGCTTTCTTT.

V usage is TRBV14 and J usage is TRBJ1-1; no definite D call. The CDR3 has 14 residues. Trimming took off 5 bases at V and 0 bases at J, with 10 bases between the two ends. Germline values: CDR1 SGHDN, CDR2 FVKESK. The CDR3 loop is CASSSRTVNTEAFF. CDR3 nucleotides: TGTGCCAGCAGCTCCCGGACGGTGAACACTGAAGCTTTCTTT. The full variable domain, with the rest looked up from reference TRBV14 and TRBJ1-1, is EAGVTQFPSHSVIEKGQTVTLRCDPISGHDNLYWYRRVMGKEIKFLLHFVKESKQDESGMPNNRFLAERTGGTYSTLKVQPAELEDSGVYFCASSSRTVNTEAFFGQGTRLTVV.

The chain uses TRBV4-3 and TRBJ1-2, with TRBD1 as a possible D gene (5 bases). Trimming took off 0 bases at V and 4 bases at J, with 12 bases between the two ends. The CDR3 extends over 15 amino acids. CDR1 is LGHNA, CDR2 YSLEER, per germline. CDR3 amino acids: CASSQEEGAGYGYTF. The CDR3 DNA sequence: TGCGCCAGCAGCCAAGAAGAAGGGGCCGGCTATGGCTACACCTTC.

J is TRBJ2-1 and V is TRBV5-1, with TRBD2 identical over 10 bases. Trimming cost V 1 base and J 4 bases; bases outside gene matches: 17. The germline gives CDR1 SGHRS, CDR2 YFSETQ. CDR3 length: 20 amino acids. This CDR3 reads CASSLFPSGSTGYGYNEQFF. The CDR3 nucleotides read TGCGCCAGCAGCTTGTTTCCTAGCGGGAGTACCGGCTACGGTTACAATGAGCAGTTCTTC. The variable domain in full, completed from reference TRBV5-1 and TRBJ2-1, reads KAGVTQTPRYLIKTRGQQVTLSCSPISGHRSVSWYQQTPGQGLQFLFEYFSETQRNKGNFPGRFSGRQFSNSRSEMNVSTLELGDSALYLCASSLFPSGSTGYGYNEQFFGPGTRLTVL.

This rearrangement joins TRBV4-1 to TRBJ2-3; D not resolved. CDR1 is MGHRA and CDR2 is YSYEKL in the germline V gene. Trimming removed 0 bases at V and 0 bases at J, with 10 bases between. The length of the CDR3 is 16 residues. In nucleotides, the CDR3 is TGCGCCAGCAGCCAAGATTCGGGCCTCAGCACAGATACGCAGTATTTT. This gives the protein CASSQDSGLSTDTQYF.

The V gene is TRBV6-6, the J gene TRBJ2-3; D unclear. Per the germline V gene, CDR1 is MNHNY and CDR2 is SVGAGI (reference sequence). The V end was cut by 4 bases, the J end by 0 bases, with 2 bases between. The CDR3 is 12 amino acids. The CDR3 is CASSWSTDTQYF. The CDR3 coding sequence is TGTGCCAGCAGTTGGAGCACAGATACGCAGTATTTT.

V gene TRBV6-5 combines with J gene TRBJ2-7, with a weak D call TRBD1 (5 bases). V was shortened by 2 bases and J by 0 bases, with 5 bases between the two germline ends. There are 13 residues in the CDR3. Germline CDR1 is MNHEY and CDR2 is SVGAGI. The CDR3 spells CASSYGASYEQYF. The CDR3 nucleotides read TGTGCCAGCAGTTACGGGGCCTCCTACGAGCAGTACTTC.

This clone has only one observation. This rearrangement joins TRBV6-5 to TRBJ2-2, with 10 positions matching TRBD1. V dropped 5 bases and J dropped 7; count of bases not matched to a gene: 4. This CDR3 has 14 residues. Germline V gene data show CDR1 as MNHEY and CDR2 as SVGAGI. CDR3 protein: CASSRQGAVGELFF. The CDR3, as DNA: TGTGCCAGCAGTCGACAGGGGGCAGTCGGGGAGCTGTTTTTT.

The chain couples TRBV28 to TRBJ2-7, with D unresolved. From germline, CDR1 is MDHEN and CDR2 SYDVKM. V was trimmed by 8 bases and J by 2 bases, leaving 4 bases between them. The CDR3 is 10 amino acids. The CDR3: CASGAYEQYF. The CDR3 DNA sequence: TGTGCCAGCGGTGCCTACGAGCAGTACTTC.

V and J are TRBV6-6 and TRBJ1-5; D may be TRBD1 (6 bases). The ends were cut back, 10 bases at V and 3 bases at J, with 16 bases in the middle. Germline CDR1 and CDR2: MNHNY and SVGAGI (reference sequence). This CDR3 has 14 amino acids. CDR3 in amino acids: CAIKGGVNNQPQHF. The CDR3 bases are TGTGCCATCAAAGGGGGAGTAAACAATCAGCCCCAGCATTTT.

V and J are TRBV9 and TRBJ1-1; D is undetermined. The CDR3 is 14 residues long. CDR1 SGDLS and CDR2 YYNGEE come from the germline V gene. Trimming shortened V by 4 bases and J by 0 bases, and 10 bases separated the two germline ends. The CDR3 is CASSLHSMNTEAFF. The CDR3 bases are TGTGCCAGCAGCCTCCATTCCATGAACACTGAAGCTTTCTTT.

The chain joins TRBV29-1 to TRBJ1-1; unclear D gene. This CDR3 contains 16 residues. Germline V lookup: CDR1 SQVTM, CDR2 ANQGSEA. The germline V and J ends were trimmed by 6 bases and 4 bases, with 24 bases remaining between them. CDR3: CSVSTPPGSFGTEAFF. CDR3 bases: TGCAGCGTGTCGACTCCCCCGGGGTCTTTTGGCACTGAAGCTTTCTTT.

The CDR3 loop reads CSVKGGLYEQYF. In nucleotides, the CDR3 is TGCAGCGTTAAAGGGGGGTTGTACGAGCAGTACTTC. J is TRBJ2-7 and V is TRBV29-1; D tentatively fits TRBD1 or TRBD2 (6 bases each). The CDR3 totals 12 residues. Trimming left V 5 bases short and J 4 bases short, with 12 bases between. Germline V lookup: CDR1 SQVTM, CDR2 ANQGSEA.

The CDR3 DNA reads as TGTGCCAGCAGCAGATCGGGACAGGGTTTTCCCGGGGAGCTGTTTTTT. This codes for CASSRSGQGFPGELFF. The V call is TRBV5-4, the J call TRBJ2-2, with TRBD1 matching over 9 bases. J lost 6 bases, V lost 4 bases, and 10 bases had no gene match. CDR3 length: 16 residues. Germline assignment: CDR1 SGHNT and CDR2 YYREEE (reference sequence).

This clone was seen only once. In DNA form, the CDR3 reads TGCGCCAGCAGCCAAGAGACCGGGCCGTACTATGGCTACACCTTC. Translated, it gives CASSQETGPYYGYTF. J is TRBJ1-2 and V is TRBV4-3, with D unresolved. The germline V and J ends were trimmed by 0 bases and 3 bases, with 11 bases remaining between them. The germline CDR1 and CDR2 sequences are LGHNA and YSLEER. This CDR3 is 15 amino acids long.

In DNA, the CDR3 is TGCAGCGTTGATCAACAGGGGGCTGGAAACACCATATATTTT. The encoded protein is CSVDQQGAGNTIYF. The chain combines TRBV29-1 with TRBJ1-3; 8 bases are shared with TRBD1. V lost 3 bases and J lost 2; bases outside the gene matches: 3. CDR1 and CDR2 (germline): SQVTM, ANQGSEA. CDR3 length: 14 residues.

J is TRBJ1-6 and V is TRBV4-2, with D hard to call. Per the germline V gene, CDR1 is LGHNA and CDR2 is YNFKEQ. Trimming removed 3 bases at V and 10 bases at J, with 16 bases between. The CDR3 spans 15 residues. CDR3 loop: CASSHKTERKSPLHF. In nucleotides, the CDR3 is TGTGCCAGCAGCCATAAAACAGAGAGGAAATCACCCCTCCACTTT.

The V call is TRBV9, the J call TRBJ2-1; D unclear. The V gene lost 0 bases and the J gene lost 10 bases, with 11 bases spanning the gap. The CDR3 totals 13 residues. Germline values: CDR1 SGDLS, CDR2 YYNGEE. CDR3 bases: TGTGCCAGCAGCGTAGGATGGGTAACGGAGCAGTTCTTC. Amino acids: CASSVGWVTEQFF.

This clone was recorded once. The chain uses TRBV6-6 and TRBJ2-7; D possibly corresponds to TRBD2 (6 bases). CDR1 and CDR2 from the germline V gene are MNHNY and SVGAGI (reference sequence). Deletions cut 6 bases from V and 5 bases from J, with 14 bases between. The CDR3 is 13 amino acids. The CDR3 region has the DNA TGTGCCAGCAGCCCCGGGGGATGGGACGAGCAGTACTTC. Protein product: CASSPGGWDEQYF.